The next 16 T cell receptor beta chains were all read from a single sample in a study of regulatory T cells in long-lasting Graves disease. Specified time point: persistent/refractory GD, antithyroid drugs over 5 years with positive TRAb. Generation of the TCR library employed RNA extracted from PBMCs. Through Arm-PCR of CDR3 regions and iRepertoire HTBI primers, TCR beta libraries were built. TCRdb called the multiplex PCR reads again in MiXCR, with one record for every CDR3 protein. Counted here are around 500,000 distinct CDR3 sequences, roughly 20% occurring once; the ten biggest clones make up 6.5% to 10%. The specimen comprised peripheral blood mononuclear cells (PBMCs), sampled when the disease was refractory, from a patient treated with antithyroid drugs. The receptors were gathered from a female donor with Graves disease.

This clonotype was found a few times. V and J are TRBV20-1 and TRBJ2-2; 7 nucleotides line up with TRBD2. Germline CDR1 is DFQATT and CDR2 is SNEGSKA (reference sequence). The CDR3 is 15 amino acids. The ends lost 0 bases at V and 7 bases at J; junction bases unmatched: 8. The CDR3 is CSARDVRTRDGELFF. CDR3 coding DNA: TGCAGTGCTAGAGATGTTAGGACTAGGGACGGGGAGCTGTTTTTT.

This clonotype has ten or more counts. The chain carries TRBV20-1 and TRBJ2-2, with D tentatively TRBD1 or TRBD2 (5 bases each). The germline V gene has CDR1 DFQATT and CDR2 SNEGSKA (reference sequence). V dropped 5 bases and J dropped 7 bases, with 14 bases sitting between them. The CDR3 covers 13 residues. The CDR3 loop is CSAFSGAVGELFF. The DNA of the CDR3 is TGCAGTGCTTTCTCCGGGGCGGTCGGGGAGCTGTTTTTT.

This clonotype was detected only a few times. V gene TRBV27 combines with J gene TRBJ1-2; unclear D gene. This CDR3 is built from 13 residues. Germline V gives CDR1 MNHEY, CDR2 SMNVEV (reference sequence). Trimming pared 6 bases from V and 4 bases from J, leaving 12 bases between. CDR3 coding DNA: TGTGCCAGCAGCATAGGACTTGGCTATGGCTACACCTTC. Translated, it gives CASSIGLGYGYTF.

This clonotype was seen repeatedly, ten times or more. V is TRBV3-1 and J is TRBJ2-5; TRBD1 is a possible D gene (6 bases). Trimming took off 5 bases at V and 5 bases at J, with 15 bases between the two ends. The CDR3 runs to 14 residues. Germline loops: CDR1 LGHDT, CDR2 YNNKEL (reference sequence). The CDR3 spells CASSKRSGAETQYF. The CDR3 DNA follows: TGTGCCAGCAGCAAGCGCTCAGGGGCGGAGACCCAGTACTTC.

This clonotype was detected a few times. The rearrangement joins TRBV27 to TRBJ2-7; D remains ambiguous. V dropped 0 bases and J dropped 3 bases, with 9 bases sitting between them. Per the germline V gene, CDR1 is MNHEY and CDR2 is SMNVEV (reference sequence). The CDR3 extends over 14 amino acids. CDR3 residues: CASSLSYDHYEQYF. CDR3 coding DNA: TGTGCCAGCAGTTTATCGTACGACCACTACGAGCAGTACTTC.

Written as DNA, the CDR3 is TGTGCCACCTACTCCTGGACAGATGGCTACACCTTC. Protein: CATYSWTDGYTF. V gene TRBV24-1 combines with J gene TRBJ1-2, with D possibly matching TRBD1 (6 bases). Trimming shortened V by 9 bases and J by 6 bases, and 13 bases separated the two germline ends. This CDR3 is 12 amino acids long. CDR1 KGHDR and CDR2 SFDVKD come from the germline V gene.

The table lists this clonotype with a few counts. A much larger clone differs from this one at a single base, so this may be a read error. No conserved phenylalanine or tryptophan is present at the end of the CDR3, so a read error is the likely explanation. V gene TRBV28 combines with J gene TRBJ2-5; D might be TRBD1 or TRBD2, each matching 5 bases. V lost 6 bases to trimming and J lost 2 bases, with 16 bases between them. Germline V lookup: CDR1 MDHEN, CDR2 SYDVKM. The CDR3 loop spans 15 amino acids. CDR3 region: CASSLGRGGQETQYS. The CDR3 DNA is TGTGCCAGCAGCTTGGGGCGCGGCGGGCAAGAGACCCAGTACTCC.

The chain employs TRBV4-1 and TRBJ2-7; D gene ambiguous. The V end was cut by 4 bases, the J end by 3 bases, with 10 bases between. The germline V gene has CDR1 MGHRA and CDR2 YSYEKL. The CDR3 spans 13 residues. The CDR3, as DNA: TGCGCCAGCAGCCCCGCGACTCGCTACGAGCAGTACTTC. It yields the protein CASSPATRYEQYF.

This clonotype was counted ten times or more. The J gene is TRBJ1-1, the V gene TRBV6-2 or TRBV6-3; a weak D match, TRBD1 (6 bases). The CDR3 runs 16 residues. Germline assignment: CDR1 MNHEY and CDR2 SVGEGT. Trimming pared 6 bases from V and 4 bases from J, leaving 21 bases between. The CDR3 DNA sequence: TGTGCCAGCAGGAAATGGCTCGGGGAAGGGGGCACTGAAGCTTTCTTT. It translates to CASRKWLGEGGTEAFF.

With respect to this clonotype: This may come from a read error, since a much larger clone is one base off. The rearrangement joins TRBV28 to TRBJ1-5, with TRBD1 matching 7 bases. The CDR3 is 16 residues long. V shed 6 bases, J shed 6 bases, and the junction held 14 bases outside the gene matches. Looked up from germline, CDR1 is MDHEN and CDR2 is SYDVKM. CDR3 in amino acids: CASSLTGGGGGQPQHF. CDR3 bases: TGTGCCAGCAGCCTAACCGGAGGGGGCGGGGGTCAGCCCCAGCATTTT.

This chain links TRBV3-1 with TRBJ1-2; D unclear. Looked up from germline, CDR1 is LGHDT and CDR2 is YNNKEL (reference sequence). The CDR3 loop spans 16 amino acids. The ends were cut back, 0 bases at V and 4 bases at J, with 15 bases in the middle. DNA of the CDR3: TGTGCCAGCAGCCAAGATGGTAAAGGGCAGGTCTATGGCTACACCTTC. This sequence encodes CASSQDGKGQVYGYTF. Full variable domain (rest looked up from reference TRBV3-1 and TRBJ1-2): DTAVSQTPKYLVTQMGNDKSIKCEQNLGHDTMYWYKQDSKKFLKIMFSYNNKELIINETVPNRFSPKSPDKAHLNLHINSLELGDSAVYFCASSQDGKGQVYGYTFGSGTRLTVV.

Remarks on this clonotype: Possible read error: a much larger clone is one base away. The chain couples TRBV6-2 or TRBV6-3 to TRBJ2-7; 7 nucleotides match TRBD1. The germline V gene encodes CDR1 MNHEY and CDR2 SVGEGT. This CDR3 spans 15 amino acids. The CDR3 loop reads CTSSYSIQGNYEQYF. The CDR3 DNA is TGTACCAGCAGTTACTCGATACAGGGGAACTACGAGCAGTACTTC.

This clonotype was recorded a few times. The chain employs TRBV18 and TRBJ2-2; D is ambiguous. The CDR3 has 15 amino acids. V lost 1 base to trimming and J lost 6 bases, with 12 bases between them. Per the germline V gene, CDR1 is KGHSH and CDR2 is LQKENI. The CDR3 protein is CASSPLVKTPGELFF. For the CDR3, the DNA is TGTGCCAGCTCACCACTTGTGAAAACCCCCGGGGAGCTGTTTTTT. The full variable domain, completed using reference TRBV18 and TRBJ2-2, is NAGVMQNPRHLVRRRGQEARLRCSPMKGHSHVYWYRQLPEEGLKFMVYLQKENIIDESGMPKERFSAEFPKEGPSILRIQQVVRGDSAAYFCASSPLVKTPGELFFGEGSRLTVL.

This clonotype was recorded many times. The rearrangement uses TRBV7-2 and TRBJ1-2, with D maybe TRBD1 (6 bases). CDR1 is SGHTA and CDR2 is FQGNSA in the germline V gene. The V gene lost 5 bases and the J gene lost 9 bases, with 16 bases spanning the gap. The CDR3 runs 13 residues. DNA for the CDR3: TGTGCCAGCAGCCTAGGGGGGGAGGAGAGCTACACCTTC. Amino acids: CASSLGGEESYTF.

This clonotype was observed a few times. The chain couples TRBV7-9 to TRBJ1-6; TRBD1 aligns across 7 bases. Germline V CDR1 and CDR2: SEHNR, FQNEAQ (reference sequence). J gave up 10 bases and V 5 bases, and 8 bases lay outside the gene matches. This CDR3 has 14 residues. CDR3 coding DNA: TGTGCCAGCAGCGCGTGGGCAGGGGGGTCACCCCTCCACTTT. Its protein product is CASSAWAGGSPLHF.

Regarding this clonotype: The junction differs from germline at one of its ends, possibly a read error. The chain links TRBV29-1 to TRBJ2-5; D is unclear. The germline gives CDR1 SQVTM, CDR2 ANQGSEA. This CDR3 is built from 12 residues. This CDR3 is CGVEARWETQYF. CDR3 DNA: TGCGGCGTTGAAGCTCGTTGGGAGACCCAGTACTTC.